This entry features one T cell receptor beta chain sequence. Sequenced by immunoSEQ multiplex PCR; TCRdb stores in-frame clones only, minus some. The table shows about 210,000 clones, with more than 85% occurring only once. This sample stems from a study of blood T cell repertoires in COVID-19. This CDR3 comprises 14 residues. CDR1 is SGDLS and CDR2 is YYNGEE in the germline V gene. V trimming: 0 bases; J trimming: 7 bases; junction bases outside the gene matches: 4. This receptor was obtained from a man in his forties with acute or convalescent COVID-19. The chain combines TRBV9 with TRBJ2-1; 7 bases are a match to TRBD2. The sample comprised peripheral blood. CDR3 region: CASSVVSGSNEQFF. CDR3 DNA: TGTGCCAGCAGCGTAGTTAGCGGGTCAAATGAGCAGTTCTTC.